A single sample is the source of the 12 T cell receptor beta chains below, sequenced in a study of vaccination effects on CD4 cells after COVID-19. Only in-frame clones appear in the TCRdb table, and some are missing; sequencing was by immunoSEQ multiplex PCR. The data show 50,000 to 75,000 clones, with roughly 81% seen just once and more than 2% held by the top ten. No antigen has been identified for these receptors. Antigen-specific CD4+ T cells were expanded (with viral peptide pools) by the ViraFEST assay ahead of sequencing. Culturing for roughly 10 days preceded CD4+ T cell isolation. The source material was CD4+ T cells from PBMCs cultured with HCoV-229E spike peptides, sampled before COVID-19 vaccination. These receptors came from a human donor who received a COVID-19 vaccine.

In nucleotides, the CDR3 is TGTGCCAGCAGCCCAGCGAGGGTAGCGGGGTCGGATACGCAGTATTTT. Translated: CASSPARVAGSDTQYF. J is TRBJ2-3 and V is TRBV7-8, with 8 positions matching TRBD2. Germline CDR1 is SGHVS and CDR2 is FQNEAQ. Trimming at V came to 5 bases and at J to 6 bases, leaving 13 bases not matched to a gene. The CDR3 spans 16 residues.

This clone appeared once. For the CDR3, the DNA is TGTGCCAGCAGTGTAACACACACGGGTCGAGAATCAGATACGCAGTATTTT. It yields the protein CASSVTHTGRESDTQYF. V is TRBV28 and J is TRBJ2-3, with D unclear. Germline lookup yields CDR1 MDHEN and CDR2 SYDVKM. V gave up 5 bases and J gave up 4 bases, with 22 bases separating them. This CDR3 has 17 amino acids. The entire variable domain, with the rest obtained from reference TRBV28 and TRBJ2-3, is as follows: DVKVTQSSRYLVKRTGEKVFLECVQDMDHENMFWYRQDPGLGLRLIYFSYDVKMKEKGDIPEGYSVSREKKERFSLILESASTNQTSMYLCASSVTHTGRESDTQYFGPGTRLTVL.

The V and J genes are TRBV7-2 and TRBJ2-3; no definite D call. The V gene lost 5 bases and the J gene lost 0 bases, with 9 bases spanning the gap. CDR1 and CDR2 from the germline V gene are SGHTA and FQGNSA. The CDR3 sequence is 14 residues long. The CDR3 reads CASSPQPSTDTQYF. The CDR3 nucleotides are TGTGCCAGCAGCCCTCAACCTAGCACAGATACGCAGTATTTT.

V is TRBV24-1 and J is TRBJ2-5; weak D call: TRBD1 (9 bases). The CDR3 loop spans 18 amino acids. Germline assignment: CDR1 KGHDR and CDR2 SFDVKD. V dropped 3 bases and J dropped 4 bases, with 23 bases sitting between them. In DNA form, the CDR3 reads TGTGCCACCAGTGATCCCGCGGGGGGACAGGGCGTTCTAGAGACCCAGTACTTC. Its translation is CATSDPAGGQGVLETQYF.

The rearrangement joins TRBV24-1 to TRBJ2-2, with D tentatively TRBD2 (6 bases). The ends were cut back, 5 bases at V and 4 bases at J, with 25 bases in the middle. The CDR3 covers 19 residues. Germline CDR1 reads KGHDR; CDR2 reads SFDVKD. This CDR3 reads CATSAKWRARAPTTGELFF. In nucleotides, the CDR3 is TGTGCCACCAGTGCCAAGTGGAGGGCCCGGGCCCCGACCACCGGGGAGCTGTTTTTT.

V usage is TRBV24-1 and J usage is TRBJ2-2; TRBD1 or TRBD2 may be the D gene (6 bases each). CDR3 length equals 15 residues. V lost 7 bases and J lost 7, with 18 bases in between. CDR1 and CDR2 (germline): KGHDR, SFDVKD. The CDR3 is CATSSPRGLGGELFF. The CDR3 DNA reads TGTGCCACCAGCTCCCCCCGGGGGCTTGGCGGGGAGCTGTTTTTT.

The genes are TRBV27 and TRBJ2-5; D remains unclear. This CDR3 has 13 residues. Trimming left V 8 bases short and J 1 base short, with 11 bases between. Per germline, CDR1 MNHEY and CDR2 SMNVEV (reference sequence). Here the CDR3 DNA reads TGTGCCAGCCGCAAGTTAGGCCAAGAGACCCAGTACTTC. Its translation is CASRKLGQETQYF.

DNA for the CDR3: TGTGCCAGCAGCGCGACGGGACTAGCGGACACCGGGGAGCTGTTTTTT. Residues: CASSATGLADTGELFF. This chain links TRBV9 with TRBJ2-2; 11 positions agree with TRBD2. V lost 3 bases and J lost 3; bases outside the gene matches: 4. The CDR3 length is 16 residues. Looked up from germline, CDR1 is SGDLS and CDR2 is YYNGEE. The whole variable domain, filled in from reference TRBV9 and TRBJ2-2, reads DSGVTQTPKHLITATGQRVTLRCSPRSGDLSVYWYQQSLDQGLQFLIQYYNGEERAKGNILERFSAQQFPDLHSELNLSSLELGDSALYFCASSATGLADTGELFFGEGSRLTVL.

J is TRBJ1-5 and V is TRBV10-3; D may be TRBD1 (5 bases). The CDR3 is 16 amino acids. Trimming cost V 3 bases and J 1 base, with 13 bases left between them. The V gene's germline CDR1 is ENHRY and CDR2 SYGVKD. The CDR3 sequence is CAISDPGVGSNQPQHF. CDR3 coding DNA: TGTGCCATCAGTGACCCGGGGGTAGGGAGCAATCAGCCCCAGCATTTT.

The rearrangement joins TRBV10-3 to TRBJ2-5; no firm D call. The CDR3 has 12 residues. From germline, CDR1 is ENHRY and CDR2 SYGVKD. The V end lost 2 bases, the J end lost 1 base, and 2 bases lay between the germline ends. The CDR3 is CAISERQETQYF. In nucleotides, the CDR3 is TGTGCCATCAGTGAGCGCCAAGAGACCCAGTACTTC.

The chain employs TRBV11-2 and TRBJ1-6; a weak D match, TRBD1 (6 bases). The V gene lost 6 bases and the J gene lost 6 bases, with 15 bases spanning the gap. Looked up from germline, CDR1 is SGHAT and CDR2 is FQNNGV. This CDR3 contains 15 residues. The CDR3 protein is CASSGRRGTNSPLHF. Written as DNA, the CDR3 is TGTGCCAGCAGTGGCCGGAGGGGGACTAATTCACCCCTCCACTTT. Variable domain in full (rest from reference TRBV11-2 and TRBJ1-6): EAGVAQSPRYKIIEKRQSVAFWCNPISGHATLYWYQQILGQGPKLLIQFQNNGVVDDSQLPKDRFSAERLKGVDSTLKIQPAKLEDSAVYLCASSGRRGTNSPLHFGNGTRLTVT.

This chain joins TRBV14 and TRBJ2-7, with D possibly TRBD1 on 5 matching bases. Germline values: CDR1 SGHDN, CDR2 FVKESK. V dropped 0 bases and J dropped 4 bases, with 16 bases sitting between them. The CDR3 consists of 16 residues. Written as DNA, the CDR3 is TGTGCCAGCAGCCAAGATCACTCAGACAGAAATTACGAGCAGTACGTC. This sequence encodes CASSQDHSDRNYEQYV.